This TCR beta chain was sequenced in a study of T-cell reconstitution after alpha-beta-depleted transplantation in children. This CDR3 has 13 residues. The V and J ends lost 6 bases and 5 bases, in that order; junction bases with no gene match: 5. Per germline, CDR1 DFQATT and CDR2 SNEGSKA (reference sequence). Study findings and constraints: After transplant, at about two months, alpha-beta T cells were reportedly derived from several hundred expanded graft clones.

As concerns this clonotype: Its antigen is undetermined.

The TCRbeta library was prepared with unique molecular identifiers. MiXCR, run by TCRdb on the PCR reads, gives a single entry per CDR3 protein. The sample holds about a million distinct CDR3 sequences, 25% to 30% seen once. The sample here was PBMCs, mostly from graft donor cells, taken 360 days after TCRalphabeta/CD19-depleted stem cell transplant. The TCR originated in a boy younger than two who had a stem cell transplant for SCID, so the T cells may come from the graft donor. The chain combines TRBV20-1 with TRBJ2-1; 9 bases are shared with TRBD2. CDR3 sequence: CSALAGLNNEQFF. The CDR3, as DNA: TGCAGTGCCCTAGCGGGGCTTAACAATGAGCAGTTCTTC.